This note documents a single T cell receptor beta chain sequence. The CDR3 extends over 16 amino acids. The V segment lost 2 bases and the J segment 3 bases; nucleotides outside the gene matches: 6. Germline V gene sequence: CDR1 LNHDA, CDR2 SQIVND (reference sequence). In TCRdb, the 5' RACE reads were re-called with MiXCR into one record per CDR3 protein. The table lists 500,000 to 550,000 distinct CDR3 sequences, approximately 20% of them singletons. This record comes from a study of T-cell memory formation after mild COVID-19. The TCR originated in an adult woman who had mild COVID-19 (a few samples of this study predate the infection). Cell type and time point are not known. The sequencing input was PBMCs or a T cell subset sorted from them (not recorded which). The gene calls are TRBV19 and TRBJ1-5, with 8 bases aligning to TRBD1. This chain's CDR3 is CASSITRQGFNQPQHF. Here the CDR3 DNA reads TGTGCCAGTAGTATAACCCGACAGGGGTTCAATCAGCCCCAGCATTTT.